This T cell receptor beta chain is drawn from a study of T cell responses to AZD1222 COVID-19 vaccine. To note about this clone: Its matching antigen is unknown.

Trimming took off 7 bases at V and 3 bases at J, with 12 bases between the two ends. The CDR3 totals 13 residues. Germline V gene sequence: CDR1 MNHEY, CDR2 SVGAGI. Findings and limits, study-wide: There were mostly white British donors and more females than males, and clonal diversity was possibly underestimated. No day 14 peak samples; only post-peak repertoires were characterized.

TCRdb's copy holds only in-frame clones and misses some; the assay was immunoSEQ multiplex PCR. Seen here are 120,000 or so clones, 70% to 85% observed once, and the top ten hold about 27%. The receptor was derived from an adult who received the AZD1222 COVID-19 vaccine. The chain links TRBV6-5 to TRBJ1-1; D is unclear. The input for sequencing was peripheral blood, taken 28 days after the second AZD1222 dose. The CDR3 coding sequence is TGTGCCAGCATCAAGGGCAGGTACACTGAAGCTTTCTTT. This sequence encodes CASIKGRYTEAFF.